Included here is one T cell receptor (beta chain) sequence, with context. Its target is not known. This record comes from a study of STAT3 mutations in large granular lymphocyte leukemia. Overall study results and limits: Every T-cell large granular lymphocyte leukemia patient had at least one immunodominant TCR beta clonotype.

Germline lookup yields CDR1 MGHRA and CDR2 YSYEKL. The CDR3 runs to 14 residues. Trimming cost V 5 bases and J 8 bases; bases outside gene matches: 4. Using immunoSEQ multiplex PCR, the repertoire was profiled, and TCRdb retains in-frame clones only, with some absent. The sample yields 37,000 or so clones, nearly 90% seen once. Sequencing was performed on PBMCs. The genes are TRBV4-1 and TRBJ1-4, with 11 bases identical to TRBD1. The clonotype comes from a human donor with T large granular lymphocyte leukemia. Some clones in this sample may be carry-over from other donors' samples. The CDR3 reads CASSGQGAQEKLFF. The CDR3 DNA reads as TGCGCCAGCAGCGGACAGGGGGCGCAGGAAAAACTGTTTTTT.